A single sample gave rise to the 24 T cell receptor beta chains below, sequenced in a study of spatial heterogeneity in lung cancer. Specified time point: sample taken at primary tumor resection. One entry per CDR3 protein, called by TCRdb with MiXCR from the 5' RACE reads. The sample has tens of thousands of distinct CDR3 sequences; about 7% are singletons. The source material was PBMCs, sampled at surgery. The receptors here all came from a male donor with early-stage non-small cell lung cancer.

The V gene is TRBV18, the J gene TRBJ2-7; D perhaps matches TRBD2 (5 bases). CDR3 length: 13 amino acids. V gave up 2 bases and J gave up 0 bases, with 5 bases separating them. Germline CDR1 reads KGHSH; CDR2 reads LQKENI. The CDR3 region has the DNA TGTGCCAGCTCACCAGGGAGCTCCTACGAGCAGTACGTC. This translates into CASSPGSSYEQYV.

The genes are TRBV5-6 and TRBJ2-1; D is unclear. This CDR3 contains 13 residues. The germline V and J ends were trimmed by 1 base and 6 bases, with 8 bases remaining between them. The germline CDR1 and CDR2 sequences are SGHDT and YYEEEE. CDR3 nucleotide sequence: TGTGCCAGCAGCTTGCGGGTGGTCAATGAGCAGTTCTTC. Amino acids: CASSLRVVNEQFF.

Ten or more counts support this clonotype. Germline is not matched at one junction end, which may reflect a read error. The chain is built from TRBV20-1 and TRBJ1-2; D may be TRBD1 (5 bases). CDR3 length: 12 residues. Germline V CDR1 and CDR2: DFQATT, SNEGSKA (reference sequence). CDR3 in amino acids: CSARDPGHGHPF. DNA of the CDR3: TGCAGTGCTAGAGATCCAGGGCACGGCCACCCCTTC.

J is TRBJ2-5 and V is TRBV7-9; D not resolved. Per germline, CDR1 SEHNR and CDR2 FQNEAQ (reference sequence). V was shortened by 2 bases and J by 5 bases, with 9 bases between the two germline ends. CDR3 length: 13 amino acids. This CDR3 is CASSLSAWETQYF. CDR3 nucleotides: TGTGCCAGCAGCTTATCGGCGTGGGAGACCCAGTACTTC. The full variable domain, rest sourced from reference TRBV7-9 and TRBJ2-5, is DTGVSQNPRHKITKRGQNVTFRCDPISEHNRLYWYRQTLGQGPEFLTYFQNEAQLEKSRLLSDRFSAERPKGSFSTLEIQRTEQGDSAMYLCASSLSAWETQYFGPGTRLLVL.

This clonotype was picked up many times. The DNA for the CDR3 is TGTGCCAGCACACCTCCACAGGGCCCCTACGAGCAGTACTTC. Encoded protein: CASTPPQGPYEQYF. This chain joins TRBV28 and TRBJ2-7, with D perhaps matching TRBD1 (6 bases). The CDR3 is made up of 14 amino acids. V lost 7 bases and J 2 bases, leaving 15 bases between the germline ends. The V gene's germline CDR1 is MDHEN and CDR2 SYDVKM.

Within the sample, this clonotype is medium-sized (0.01 to 0.1%). The chain combines TRBV11-2 with TRBJ2-5; D gene unclear. The germline gives CDR1 SGHAT, CDR2 FQNNGV. CDR3 length: 14 amino acids. V was shortened by 5 bases and J by 4 bases, with 14 bases between the two germline ends. Here the CDR3 reads CASSAQGFLETQYF. The CDR3 nucleotides read TGTGCCAGCAGCGCCCAAGGATTCCTAGAGACCCAGTACTTC.

Many counts were recorded for this clonotype. The V and J genes are TRBV5-4 and TRBJ1-1; TRBD1 is a possible D gene (5 bases). Germline loops: CDR1 SGHNT, CDR2 YYREEE (reference sequence). V lost 6 bases to trimming and J lost 0 bases, with 15 bases between them. The CDR3 contains 15 residues. The CDR3 nucleotides read TGTGCCAGCAAGGTTCAGGGCCTCATGAACACTGAAGCTTTCTTT. This translates into CASKVQGLMNTEAFF.

This clonotype was counted many times. This sequence joins TRBV20-1 and TRBJ1-3; a possible D gene is TRBD1 (6 bases). V was clipped by 1 base and J by 7 bases, with 17 bases between them. CDR1 and CDR2 (germline): DFQATT, SNEGSKA (reference sequence). CDR3 length: 15 amino acids. The CDR3 loop reads CSARVPGQSRNTIYF. For the CDR3, the DNA is TGCAGTGCTAGAGTTCCCGGACAGTCGAGGAACACCATATATTTT.

V is TRBV12-3 or TRBV12-4 and J is TRBJ2-1; D is unresolved. The CDR3 totals 11 residues. Trimming removed 6 bases at V and 10 bases at J, with 10 bases between. CDR3 sequence (DNA): TGTGCCAGCAGCCCCCGTTACGAGCAGTTCTTC. The encoded protein is CASSPRYEQFF.

This clonotype was recorded at least ten times. This sequence joins TRBV6-1 and TRBJ1-5; weak D call: TRBD1 (6 bases). Trimming took 6 bases from V and 4 from J, leaving 13 bases between them. CDR1 and CDR2 (germline): MNHNS, SASEGT. CDR3 length equals 14 residues. CDR3 protein: CASRESTGNQPQHF. For the CDR3, the DNA is TGTGCCAGCAGGGAGAGTACAGGGAATCAGCCCCAGCATTTT.

This clonotype was counted ten times or more. The CDR3 protein is CSAPPRLAGPGRPSYNEQFF. DNA of the CDR3: TGCAGTGCACCACCCCGACTAGCGGGGCCAGGGCGCCCGTCCTACAATGAGCAGTTCTTC. The chain joins TRBV20-1 to TRBJ2-1; 11 bases agree with TRBD2. CDR3 size: 20 residues. The V segment lost 6 bases and the J segment 1 base; nucleotides outside the gene matches: 20. Germline values: CDR1 DFQATT, CDR2 SNEGSKA (reference sequence).

The table lists this clonotype with many counts. V and J are TRBV5-1 and TRBJ1-1; tentative D call: TRBD1 (6 bases). From germline, CDR1 is SGHRS and CDR2 YFSETQ. The CDR3 is 14 residues long. The V end was cut by 1 base, the J end by 2 bases, with 9 bases between. In DNA, the CDR3 is TGCGCCAGCAGCTTGACACAGGGCAACACTGAAGCTTTCTTT. It translates to CASSLTQGNTEAFF.

The chain has TRBV6-5 and TRBJ2-1, with D uncertain. The germline V gene has CDR1 MNHEY and CDR2 SVGAGI. There are 13 residues in the CDR3. With 6 bases removed from V and 9 bases from J, the gap between germline ends came to 15 bases. CDR3 loop: CASRAQEFAEQFF. The CDR3, as DNA: TGTGCCAGCAGGGCCCAAGAATTCGCTGAGCAGTTCTTC.

This clonotype was counted ten times or more. V gene TRBV10-2 combines with J gene TRBJ2-2, with D unclear. This CDR3 is 15 amino acids long. The V gene lost 4 bases and the J gene lost 4 bases, with 13 bases spanning the gap. In germline, CDR1 is WSHSY, CDR2 SAAADI. This CDR3 is CASSVRPSSTGELFF. Here the CDR3 DNA reads TGCGCCAGCAGTGTTCGTCCTTCCAGCACCGGGGAGCTGTTTTTT.

The table lists this clonotype with many counts. The rearrangement links TRBV30 to TRBJ1-2, with 7 bases matching TRBD1. The CDR3 loop spans 12 amino acids. Germline-derived CDR1 and CDR2 are GTSNPN and SVGIG (reference sequence). After removal of 4 bases from V and 11 bases from J, the junction contained 10 bases not matched to a gene. CDR3 in DNA: TGTGCCTGGACCGAGGGGGCCAGCCGGTACACCTTC. Amino acids: CAWTEGASRYTF.

Judged by abundance, this clonotype is medium-sized. V and J are TRBV20-1 and TRBJ1-2; maybe TRBD1 (6 bases). Looked up from germline, CDR1 is DFQATT and CDR2 is SNEGSKA (reference sequence). The ends were cut back, 5 bases at V and 3 bases at J, with 16 bases in the middle. The CDR3 runs to 14 residues. The CDR3 DNA follows: TGCAGTGCTCCCTTTATACAGGGCCACTATGGCTACACCTTC. Translating gives CSAPFIQGHYGYTF.

The rearrangement joins TRBV20-1 to TRBJ1-1; TRBD1 aligns across 11 bases. V was pared by 3 bases and J by 4 bases, with 7 bases of the junction left unmatched. This CDR3 spans 15 amino acids. Germline V gene data show CDR1 as DFQATT and CDR2 as SNEGSKA (reference sequence). CDR3 bases: TGCAGTGCTAGGAAGGGGACAGGGGGGCCCACTGAAGCTTTCTTT. Residues: CSARKGTGGPTEAFF.

The chain couples TRBV19 to TRBJ1-1; possibly TRBD1 for D (5 bases). V was clipped by 6 bases and J by 5 bases, with 13 bases between them. The CDR3 extends over 13 amino acids. Germline V gene sequence: CDR1 LNHDA, CDR2 SQIVND (reference sequence). The CDR3 nucleotides are TGTGCCAGTAGGGCCGCACAGGTTACTGAAGCTTTCTTT. This gives the protein CASRAAQVTEAFF.

The rearrangement uses TRBV7-2 and TRBJ2-5; no clear D. From germline, CDR1 is SGHTA and CDR2 FQGNSA. V was trimmed by 3 bases and J by 3 bases, leaving 2 bases between them. CDR3 length: 11 amino acids. CDR3 residues: CASSFKETQYF. CDR3 in DNA: TGTGCCAGCAGCTTTAAAGAGACCCAGTACTTC.

This clonotype turned up a few times. The chain combines TRBV5-6 with TRBJ2-1; D is perhaps TRBD1 or TRBD2 (5 bases each). Germline loops: CDR1 SGHDT, CDR2 YYEEEE. V lost 1 base and J 8 bases, leaving 10 bases between the germline ends. The CDR3 consists of 13 residues. The CDR3 DNA reads as TGTGCCAGCAGCTTGCCGATGGGGGATGAGCAGTTCTTC. Translation gives CASSLPMGDEQFF.

V gene TRBV6-5 combines with J gene TRBJ2-2; D is ambiguous. Germline V gene lookup returns CDR1 MNHEY and CDR2 SVGAGI. The length of the CDR3 is 13 residues. V gave up 6 bases and J gave up 5 bases, with 10 bases separating them. CDR3 region: CASRPTWTGELFF. The CDR3 bases are TGTGCCAGCAGACCGACTTGGACCGGGGAGCTGTTTTTT.

This clonotype appeared a few times. V and J are TRBV7-7 and TRBJ2-1; D gene unclear. V was cut by 5 bases and J by 3 bases, with 8 bases left in between. This CDR3 spans 13 amino acids. CDR1 SSHAT and CDR2 FNYEAQ come from the germline V gene (reference sequence). CDR3 residues: CASSRTDYNEQFF. In nucleotides, the CDR3 is TGTGCCAGCAGCCGGACGGACTACAATGAGCAGTTCTTC.

The rearrangement joins TRBV18 to TRBJ2-7; D remains unclear. The CDR3 has 13 amino acids. V gave up 4 bases and J gave up 6 bases, with 13 bases separating them. CDR1 is KGHSH, CDR2 LQKENI, per germline. CDR3 amino acids: CASSLGPAAEQYF. Written as DNA, the CDR3 is TGTGCCAGCTCACTCGGGCCAGCAGCCGAGCAGTACTTC.

In this sample, this clonotype turned up many times. The V call is TRBV30, the J call TRBJ2-1; 12 nucleotides line up with TRBD2. The length of the CDR3 is 14 residues. The V gene end was trimmed by 5 bases and the J gene end by 5 bases; junction bases not matched to a gene: 4. CDR1 GTSNPN and CDR2 SVGIG come from the germline V gene (reference sequence). This CDR3 reads CAWGTSGGNNEQFF. The CDR3 DNA is TGTGCCTGGGGTACTAGCGGGGGGAACAATGAGCAGTTCTTC.